The source of this T cell receptor beta chain is a study of Graves' ophthalmopathy and Graves' hyperthyroidism. Hyperthyroidism patients were newly diagnosed, under 2 months' duration, aged 18 to 65. Trimming took off 0 bases at V and 7 bases at J, with 13 bases between the two ends. Germline CDR1 reads SGHTS; CDR2 reads YDEGEE. CDR3 length: 14 residues. This clonotype has ten or more counts. The antigen is undetermined. General study findings and limits: Blood also contained most of the expanded thyroid clonotypes above 0.001 frequency.

For repertoire sequencing, the TCR beta CDR3 regions were amplified from RNA transcripts. The first round was an RT-PCR with HTBI primers, and the second round was a multiplex PCR. One entry per CDR3 protein, called by TCRdb with MiXCR from the multiplex PCR reads. The data show 500,000 to 600,000 distinct CDR3 sequences, under 40% seen once. Sequencing was done on a sample of peripheral blood or thyroid tissue (not recorded which). This sequence joins TRBV5-8 and TRBJ1-1, with D tentatively TRBD1 (6 bases). The source is an adult man with Graves' hyperthyroidism. This chain's CDR3 is CASSLAPGVIEAFF. The CDR3 DNA sequence: TGTGCCAGCAGCTTGGCGCCAGGGGTTATTGAAGCTTTCTTT.